This TCR beta chain appears in the sequencing data of a study of T cell changes during pregnancy in multiple sclerosis. This CDR3 has 15 residues. V dropped 4 bases and J dropped 8 bases, with 21 bases sitting between them. In germline, CDR1 is SGDLS, CDR2 YYNGEE. TCRdb keeps only in-frame clones here, not all; method: immunoSEQ multiplex PCR. The sample consists of some 77,000 clones, around nine tenths of them appearing once. This clonotype originated in a female donor with multiple sclerosis, enrolled in a pregnancy study. Sequencing used peripheral blood, obtained before pregnancy. The rearrangement uses TRBV9 and TRBJ1-2; TRBD1 might be the D (6 bases). CDR3 DNA sequence: TGTGCCAGCAGCTCCCAACCGGGCAGGGGTGAAGGCTACACCTTC. As protein: CASSSQPGRGEGYTF. Filled out from reference TRBV9 and TRBJ1-2, the complete variable domain reads DSGVTQTPKHLITATGQRVTLRCSPRSGDLSVYWYQQSLDQGLQFLIQYYNGEERAKGNILERFSAQQFPDLHSELNLSSLELGDSALYFCASSSQPGRGEGYTFGSGTRLTVV.